Presented here are 24 T cell receptor beta chains from one specimen sequenced in a study of CDR3 diversity in severe acne. Using its own MiXCR run on the PCR reads, TCRdb lists one record per CDR3 protein. The sample carries tens of thousands of distinct CDR3 sequences, 45% to 60% recorded once. The sample taken for sequencing was blood. These receptors were collected from a male donor in good health, without acne.

The chain employs TRBV9 and TRBJ2-7; D might be TRBD2 (5 bases). Germline V gene data show CDR1 as SGDLS and CDR2 as YYNGEE. Trimming took off 0 bases at V and 0 bases at J, with 10 bases between the two ends. CDR3 length: 15 amino acids. The CDR3 protein is CASSVVVGSSYEQYF. The DNA for the CDR3 is TGTGCCAGCAGCGTAGTCGTAGGGAGCTCCTACGAGCAGTACTTC. The entire variable domain, with the rest obtained from reference TRBV9 and TRBJ2-7, is as follows: DSGVTQTPKHLITATGQRVTLRCSPRSGDLSVYWYQQSLDQGLQFLIQYYNGEERAKGNILERFSAQQFPDLHSELNLSSLELGDSALYFCASSVVVGSSYEQYFGPGTRLTVT.

By share, this clonotype ranks as medium-sized. The genes are TRBV10-2 and TRBJ2-7; unclear D gene. CDR3 length: 13 amino acids. With 0 bases removed from V and 3 bases from J, the gap between germline ends came to 6 bases. The germline gives CDR1 WSHSY, CDR2 SAAADI. CDR3 protein: CASSESRSYEQYF. CDR3 nucleotides: TGCGCCAGCAGTGAGTCGCGCAGCTACGAGCAGTACTTC.

J is TRBJ2-2 and V is TRBV24-1; D might be TRBD2 (6 bases). The J call may be incorrect, as the DNA end agrees better with TRBJ2-3. Germline V gives CDR1 KGHDR, CDR2 SFDVKD. The CDR3 is 15 amino acids. The CDR3: CATSVGSGYTDTQYF. In DNA, the CDR3 is TGTGCCACCAGTGTTGGTAGCGGATACACAGATACGCAGTATTTT.

The chain links TRBV7-9 to TRBJ1-3, with TRBD1 matching 8 bases. The CDR3 loop spans 15 amino acids. The germline CDR1 and CDR2 sequences are SEHNR and FQNEAQ (reference sequence). Unmatched junction bases numbered 2, after V lost 4 bases and J lost 0 bases. The CDR3 nucleotides read TGTGCCAGCAGCTCGGGACAGGTCTCTGGAAACACCATATATTTT. This encodes CASSSGQVSGNTIYF.

The rearrangement uses TRBV15 and TRBJ2-3, with 9 bases fitting TRBD2. The CDR3 has 18 amino acids. CDR1 is LNHNV and CDR2 is YYDKDF in the germline V gene (reference sequence). J gave up 8 bases and V 1 base, and 16 bases lay outside the gene matches. CDR3 nucleotide sequence: TGTGCCACCAGCAGAGTTAGGATTGGCGGTAGCGGGAGTGTTACGCAGTATTTT. Protein: CATSRVRIGGSGSVTQYF.

This chain connects TRBV7-2 to TRBJ2-7, with 12 bases identical to TRBD2. The V and J ends lost 5 bases and 4 bases, in that order; junction bases with no gene match: 3. CDR3 length: 14 residues. From germline, CDR1 is SGHTA and CDR2 FQGNSA. The DNA of the CDR3 is TGTGCCAGCAGCCAACTAGCGGGAGGATACGAGCAGTACTTC. Its translation: CASSQLAGGYEQYF.

This clonotype counts as medium-sized. The chain joins TRBV29-1 to TRBJ2-3; D unclear. The germline CDR1 and CDR2 sequences are SQVTM and ANQGSEA. The CDR3 consists of 13 residues. The ends were cut back, 7 bases at V and 1 base at J, with 12 bases in the middle. CDR3 sequence: CSAMSSGTDTQYF. The CDR3 coding sequence is TGCAGCGCCATGAGCAGTGGCACAGATACGCAGTATTTT.

As regards this clonotype: The CDR3 ends on some other residue instead of the conserved phenylalanine or tryptophan, so this is likely a read error. No DNA is shown, since the ends of the CDR3 on it are uncertain; the CDR3 is the one TCRdb lists. This chain links TRBV24-1 with TRBJ2-1; TRBD2, as called in the table, went unchecked against the DNA. Germline loops: CDR1 KGHDR, CDR2 SFDVKD. The CDR3 contains 15 residues when both ends are counted. CDR3 sequence: CATSGGLAGYNEQVI.

The chain joins TRBV6-5 to TRBJ2-2, with D tentatively TRBD1 or TRBD2 (6 bases each). Trimming pared 8 bases from V and 5 bases from J, leaving 21 bases between. Germline V gene lookup returns CDR1 MNHEY and CDR2 SVGAGI. The CDR3 runs 16 residues. The CDR3 sequence: CASSTGGGARTGELFF. For the CDR3, the DNA is TGTGCCAGCTCGACAGGAGGAGGGGCGAGGACCGGGGAGCTGTTTTTT.

The chain links TRBV6-1 to TRBJ1-2, with D tentatively TRBD1 (5 bases). Germline V gene lookup returns CDR1 MNHNS and CDR2 SASEGT. The CDR3 length is 13 residues. Trimming removed 4 bases at V and 4 bases at J, with 10 bases between. CDR3 residues: CASSVGGVYGYTF. The CDR3 DNA reads TGTGCCAGCAGTGTCGGAGGGGTCTATGGCTACACCTTC.

Concerning this clonotype itself: This sequence may be a read error, since a much larger clone differs from it by one base. This chain uses TRBV5-6 with TRBJ2-3, with TRBD1 as a possible D gene (5 bases). Deletions cut 4 bases from V and 2 bases from J, with 17 bases between. The CDR3 runs 16 residues. Germline V gives CDR1 SGHDT, CDR2 YYEEEE. The CDR3 sequence: CASSAGDRRNTDTQYF. The CDR3 bases are TGTGCCAGCAGCGCCGGAGACAGACGGAACACAGATACGCAGTATTTT.

The chain employs TRBV20-1 and TRBJ1-4; a weak D match, TRBD1 (5 bases). Germline lookup yields CDR1 DFQATT and CDR2 SNEGSKA (reference sequence). This CDR3 has 15 amino acids. V dropped 5 bases and J dropped 5 bases, with 18 bases sitting between them. CDR3 protein: CSAPPQDSHNEKLFF. Here the CDR3 DNA reads TGCAGTGCTCCCCCCCAAGACAGCCACAATGAAAAACTGTTTTTT.

In its sample, this clonotype is medium-sized. The CDR3 sequence: CSARAFLPAALTGEQYF. CDR3 in DNA: TGCAGTGCTAGAGCTTTCCTTCCGGCGGCGCTCACGGGTGAGCAGTACTTC. The rearrangement uses TRBV20-1 and TRBJ2-7; D remains unclear. This CDR3 region has 17 residues. V was clipped by 1 base and J by 7 bases, with 26 bases between them. Germline CDR1 reads DFQATT; CDR2 reads SNEGSKA (reference sequence).

V is TRBV20-1 and J is TRBJ2-5; 9 bases fit TRBD2. There are 13 residues in the CDR3. Germline assignment: CDR1 DFQATT and CDR2 SNEGSKA (reference sequence). After removal of 6 bases from V and 4 bases from J, the junction contained 6 bases not matched to a gene. CDR3 protein: CSAELAGVETQYF. As DNA, the CDR3 is TGCAGTGCGGAATTAGCGGGAGTAGAGACCCAGTACTTC.

This chain links TRBV6-5 with TRBJ1-2; D uncertain. The germline gives CDR1 MNHEY, CDR2 SVGAGI. This CDR3 spans 12 amino acids. The ends were cut back, 7 bases at V and 4 bases at J, with 10 bases in the middle. Written as DNA, the CDR3 is TGTGCCAGCAACCCAGGCTCCTATGGCTACACCTTC. Protein product: CASNPGSYGYTF.

This clonotype was counted a few times. This chain joins TRBV7-9 and TRBJ1-6; D uncertain. The CDR3 has 15 residues. CDR1 and CDR2 (germline): SEHNR, FQNEAQ (reference sequence). V dropped 3 bases and J dropped 8 bases, with 14 bases sitting between them. The chain's CDR3 is CASSLSLQPDSPLHF. The CDR3, as DNA: TGTGCCAGCAGCTTGTCCCTTCAACCGGATTCACCCCTCCACTTT.

V is TRBV6-1 and J is TRBJ1-2; D gene unclear. The V and J ends lost 2 bases and 7 bases respectively, with 8 bases between them. This CDR3 has 12 residues. Germline CDR1 reads MNHNS; CDR2 reads SASEGT. The CDR3 sequence: CASSENLFGYTF. The CDR3 region has the DNA TGTGCCAGCAGTGAAAACCTGTTTGGCTACACCTTC.

This chain connects TRBV2 to TRBJ2-3; 11 bases agree with TRBD2. CDR1 is SNHLY, CDR2 FYNNEI, per germline. There are 16 residues in the CDR3. The trim removed 1 base at V and 2 bases at J, leaving 2 bases unmatched. The chain's CDR3 is CASSEGLAGPTDTQYF. The CDR3 DNA sequence: TGTGCCAGCAGTGAAGGACTAGCGGGACCCACAGATACGCAGTATTTT.

This clonotype was seen a handful of times. Its ends do not fully match the called genes, so a read error is possible. The CDR3, as DNA: TGTGCCAGCAGCCCGGGACAGCTAGGAAGCACCATATATTTT. This codes for CASSPGQLGSTIYF. V usage is TRBV6-5 and J usage is TRBJ1-3, with TRBD1 matching over 7 bases. Looked up from germline, CDR1 is MNHEY and CDR2 is SVGAGI. The CDR3 consists of 14 residues.

This clonotype occurred a few times. The chain recombines TRBV3-1 with TRBJ1-5; TRBD1 agrees at 10 bases. The CDR3 runs 17 residues. The germline gives CDR1 LGHDT, CDR2 YNNKEL (reference sequence). Trimming removed 4 bases from V and 3 bases from J; junction bases left unmatched: 9. The CDR3 protein is CASSPGTGEVDNQPQHF. DNA for the CDR3: TGTGCCAGCAGCCCTGGGACAGGGGAAGTGGACAATCAGCCCCAGCATTTT.

The sample holds a few counts of this clonotype. The genes are TRBV6-5 and TRBJ2-7; 15 positions match TRBD2. Trimming cost V 6 bases and J 3 bases; bases outside gene matches: 6. The germline V gene encodes CDR1 MNHEY and CDR2 SVGAGI. The CDR3 is 16 amino acids. CDR3 protein: CASRAGLAGGDYEQYF. The CDR3, as DNA: TGTGCCAGCAGGGCGGGACTAGCGGGAGGAGACTACGAGCAGTACTTC.

The V gene is TRBV10-3, the J gene TRBJ1-2; 12 nucleotides agree with TRBD1. This CDR3 has 17 residues. V trimming: 6 bases; J trimming: 0 bases; junction bases outside the gene matches: 8. Germline CDR1 is ENHRY and CDR2 is SYGVKD. CDR3 coding DNA: TGTGCCATCAGCGCCGGGACAGGGGGCGTCACTAACTATGGCTACACCTTC. Protein: CAISAGTGGVTNYGYTF.

This clonotype was recorded at least ten times. The V and J genes are TRBV5-8 and TRBJ2-1; D gene unclear. This CDR3 spans 10 amino acids. V lost 6 bases, J lost 7 bases, and 5 bases lay in between. Germline values: CDR1 SGHTS, CDR2 YDEGEE. CDR3 amino acids: CASNPNEQFF. Written as DNA, the CDR3 is TGTGCCAGCAACCCTAATGAGCAGTTCTTC.

Of note for this clonotype: Compared with germline, one end of the junction differs, possibly owing to a read error. The rearrangement links TRBV6-1 to TRBJ2-3, with D perhaps matching TRBD1 or TRBD2 (6 bases each). The CDR3 has 16 residues. Germline CDR1 is MNHNS and CDR2 is SASEGT. The CDR3 DNA follows: TGTGCCAGCAGTTACCAGACTAACGGGGGCACAGATACTCAGTATTTT. Amino acid sequence: CASSYQTNGGTDTQYF.